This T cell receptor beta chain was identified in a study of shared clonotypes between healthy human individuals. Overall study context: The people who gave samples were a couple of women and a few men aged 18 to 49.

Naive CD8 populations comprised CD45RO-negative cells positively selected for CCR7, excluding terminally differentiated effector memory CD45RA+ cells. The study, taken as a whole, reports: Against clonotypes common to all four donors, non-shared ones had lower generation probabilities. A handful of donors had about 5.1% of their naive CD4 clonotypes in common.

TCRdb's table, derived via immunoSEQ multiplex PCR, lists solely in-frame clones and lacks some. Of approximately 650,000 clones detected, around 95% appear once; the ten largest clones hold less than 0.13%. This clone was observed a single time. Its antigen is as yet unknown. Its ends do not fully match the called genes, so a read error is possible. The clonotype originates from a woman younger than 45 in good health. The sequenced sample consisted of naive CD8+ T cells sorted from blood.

CDR3 sequence reads: CASRLGGRGQYF. CDR3 nucleotides: TGTGCCAGCCGTTTGGGGGGTCGAGGGCAGTATTTT. The chain carries TRBV28 and TRBJ2-3; D perhaps matches TRBD2 (6 bases). The CDR3 runs to 12 residues. CDR1 is MDHEN, CDR2 SYDVKM, per germline.